Following are 5 T cell receptor beta chains from one sample sequenced in a study of response to subunit inactivated influenza vaccine. One entry per CDR3 protein results from TCRdb running MiXCR on the RT-PCR reads. The sample shows about 500,000 distinct CDR3 sequences, 10% to 15% of them seen only once. The source was PBMCs from blood, collected 45 days after vaccination. The receptors stem from a man in his fifties who received an inactivated influenza vaccine.

This clonotype was picked up a small number of times. The chain recombines TRBV7-8 with TRBJ2-1; 12 bases fit TRBD2. The CDR3 spans 16 residues. In germline, CDR1 is SGHVS, CDR2 FQNEAQ. The J segment lost 6 bases and the V segment lost 5 bases, leaving 8 bases of the junction unmatched. The CDR3 reads CASSVLTSGSGNEQFF. CDR3 coding DNA: TGTGCCAGCAGCGTCCTGACTAGCGGGAGCGGCAATGAGCAGTTCTTC.

The sample holds a few counts of this clonotype. The chain is built from TRBV29-1 and TRBJ2-3, with 12 bases fitting TRBD2. Germline V gene lookup returns CDR1 SQVTM and CDR2 ANQGSEA. This CDR3 has 15 amino acids. V dropped 4 bases and J dropped 3; count of bases not matched to a gene: 5. CDR3 sequence: CSVVLAGGSTDTQYF. The CDR3 DNA is TGCAGCGTTGTGCTAGCGGGAGGGAGTACAGATACGCAGTATTTT.

This clonotype was counted a few times. CDR3 protein: CAISEYRELPNEQFF. As DNA, the CDR3 is TGTGCCATCAGTGAATACAGGGAGCTTCCCAATGAGCAGTTCTTC. The V gene is TRBV10-3, the J gene TRBJ2-1, with a tentative D call TRBD1 (6 bases). Germline CDR1 is ENHRY and CDR2 is SYGVKD. The CDR3 extends over 15 amino acids. Trimming removed 3 bases at V and 6 bases at J, with 15 bases between.

Only one count was recorded for this clonotype. This may arise from a read error, as a much more abundant clone is one base away. V and J are TRBV20-1 and TRBJ1-4; no definite D call. Trimming cost V 6 bases and J 4 bases, with 15 bases left between them. Germline V gene lookup returns CDR1 DFQATT and CDR2 SNEGSKA (reference sequence). CDR3 size: 14 residues. The DNA of the CDR3 is TGCAGTGCACCTGACGGAGCAAATAATGAAAAACTGTTTTTT. Translation: CSAPDGANNEKLFF.

This clonotype has just a few counts. This sequence joins TRBV7-6 and TRBJ2-5, with TRBD1 matching 8 bases. Losses at the gene ends were 5 bases for V and 5 bases for J; bases not matched to a gene: 10. The CDR3 totals 15 residues. Germline assignment: CDR1 SGHVS and CDR2 FNYEAQ. In DNA, the CDR3 is TGTGCCAGCAGCCGAGGACAGGGAGGATACGAGACCCAGTACTTC. Its translation is CASSRGQGGYETQYF.